This note documents a single T cell receptor (beta chain) sequence. The record originates from a study of T cell changes during pregnancy in multiple sclerosis. Assay used: immunoSEQ multiplex PCR; TCRdb lists only in-frame clones, some missing. This sample has more than 85,000 clones, with more than 80% found just once. The CDR3 spans 15 residues. V gave up 2 bases and J gave up 6 bases; unmatched junction bases: 9. Germline V lookup: CDR1 GTSNPN, CDR2 SVGIG (reference sequence). V and J are TRBV30 and TRBJ2-3, with 9 bases lining up with TRBD2. The TCR originated in a female donor with multiple sclerosis, enrolled in a pregnancy study. The specimen was peripheral blood, collected in the second trimester of pregnancy. The CDR3 bases are TGTGCCTGGAGTCGGCGCGGGAGGGCCGGCGATACGCAGTATTTT. Protein sequence: CAWSRRGRAGDTQYF. The complete variable domain, with remaining parts taken from reference TRBV30 and TRBJ2-3, reads SQTIHQWPATLVQPVGSPLSLECTVEGTSNPNLYWYRQAAGRGLQLLFYSVGIGQISSEVPQNLSASRPQDRQFILSSKKLLLSDSGFYLCAWSRRGRAGDTQYFGPGTRLTVL.